This T cell receptor (beta chain) stems from a study of CD8 T cells in Susac syndrome. With random hexamers, roughly 0.45 to 1 ug RNA was reverse transcribed. MiXCR, applied by TCRdb to the immunoSEQ multiplex PCR reads, yields one record per CDR3 protein. The sample holds 210,000 or so distinct CDR3 sequences, about 95% seen once. In the case of this clonotype: Its target is unknown.

The authors negatively isolated CD8+ and CD4+ T cells and FACS-enriched TEMRA cells. The study, taken as a whole, reports: It was acknowledged in the study that the number of individuals who were included in its TCR sequencing and HLA analysis was relatively small.

The CDR3 length is 16 residues. V was pared by 3 bases and J by 6 bases, with 9 bases of the junction left unmatched. Germline CDR1 reads SGHDN; CDR2 reads FVKESK. The chain joins TRBV14 to TRBJ1-4, with 8 bases lining up with TRBD1. The sample comprised CD4+ T cells from PBMCs. The source of this sequence is a human donor with Susac syndrome. The CDR3 coding sequence is TGTGCCAGCAGCCAGGTGACAGGGGCGACGGATGAAAAACTGTTTTTT. This translates into CASSQVTGATDEKLFF.